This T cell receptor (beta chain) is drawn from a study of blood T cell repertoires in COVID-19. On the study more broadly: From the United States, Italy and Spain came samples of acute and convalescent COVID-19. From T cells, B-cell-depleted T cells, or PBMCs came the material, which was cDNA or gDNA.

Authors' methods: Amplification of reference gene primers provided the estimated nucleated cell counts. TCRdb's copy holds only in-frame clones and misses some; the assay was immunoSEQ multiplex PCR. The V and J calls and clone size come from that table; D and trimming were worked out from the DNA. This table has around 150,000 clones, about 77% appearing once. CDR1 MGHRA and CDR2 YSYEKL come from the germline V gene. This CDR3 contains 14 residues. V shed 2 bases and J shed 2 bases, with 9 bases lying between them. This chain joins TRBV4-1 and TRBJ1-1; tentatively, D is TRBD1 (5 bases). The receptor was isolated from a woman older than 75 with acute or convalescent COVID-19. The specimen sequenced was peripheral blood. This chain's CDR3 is CASSQPTENTEAFF. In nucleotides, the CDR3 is TGCGCCAGCAGCCAACCGACAGAAAACACTGAAGCTTTCTTT.